This T cell receptor (beta chain) was captured by sequencing in a study of breast tumors, draining lymph nodes, adjacent tissues. The study's findings and limits: Data only fit, rather than demonstrated, lymph node origin of most tumor T cells.

Samples came from axillary lymph nodes draining the breast cancer. This clonotype was recorded many times. No antigen is known for it. The CDR3 length is 15 residues. V shed 0 bases and J 2 bases; nucleotides not matched to a gene: 3. Germline V lookup: CDR1 DFQATT, CDR2 SNEGSKA (reference sequence). TCRdb called the multiplex PCR reads again in MiXCR, with one record for every CDR3 protein. The table has some 120,000 distinct CDR3 sequences, around 21% seen once; the top ten hold roughly 2.2%. The receptor's source is a female donor with breast cancer. Some clones in this sample may be carry-over from other donors' samples. Source material: axillary lymph node tissue. The gene calls are TRBV20-1 and TRBJ2-3, with TRBD2 matching over 9 bases. The CDR3 loop reads CSARELAGSTDTQYF. The DNA of the CDR3 is TGCAGTGCTAGAGAACTAGCGGGTTCCACAGATACGCAGTATTTT.